These T cell receptor beta chains were read from a single sample in a study of blood T cells in healthy people across ages. TCRdb passed the 5' RACE reads through MiXCR, listing each CDR3 protein once. The repertoire holds 700,000 or so distinct CDR3 sequences, with roughly two fifths as singletons. What was sequenced was blood. The receptor set was obtained from an elderly man in good health. Each CDR3 is given with its conserved first and last residue. The order of the fields is J gene, V gene, clone size, CDR3 protein. Clone size is not always given. Where it is, it says once, few, many or a class for expanded clones.

j_call: -; v_call: TRBV5-5; clone_size: -; cdr3_aa: CASSQISGTGRETQYF
j_call: -; v_call: TRBV6-5; clone_size: -; cdr3_aa: CASSYRGAEQYF
j_call: TRBJ1-2; v_call: TRBV7-2; clone_size: -; cdr3_aa: CASSLSTGSYGYTF
j_call: TRBJ2-6; v_call: TRBV5-1; clone_size: -; cdr3_aa: CASSSTLGQLIQSSGANVLTF
j_call: TRBJ1-1; v_call: TRBV20-1; clone_size: -; cdr3_aa: CSARFYGGRNTEAFF
j_call: TRBJ2-1; v_call: TRBV15; clone_size: -; cdr3_aa: CATSSNRDRAYEQFF
j_call: TRBJ2-3; v_call: TRBV6-2/TRBV6-3; clone_size: few; cdr3_aa: CASSYSAMGPILDTDTQYF
j_call: TRBJ2-7; v_call: TRBV7-2; clone_size: few; cdr3_aa: CASSNSGQGPYEQYF
j_call: TRBJ2-1; v_call: TRBV27; clone_size: -; cdr3_aa: CASSFREGQNNEQFF
j_call: TRBJ1-2; v_call: TRBV27; clone_size: -; cdr3_aa: CASSFLGVGYGYTF
j_call: TRBJ1-2; v_call: TRBV29-1; clone_size: few; cdr3_aa: CSVDYGYTF
j_call: TRBJ2-5; v_call: TRBV20-1; clone_size: -; cdr3_aa: CSARKQETQYF
j_call: TRBJ2-7; v_call: TRBV6-2/TRBV6-3; clone_size: -; cdr3_aa: CASSPQAYEQYF
j_call: TRBJ1-1; v_call: TRBV4-1; clone_size: -; cdr3_aa: CASSQFIRWDQNTEAFF
j_call: -; v_call: TRBV20-1; clone_size: -; cdr3_aa: CSAAEGLKNIQYF
j_call: TRBJ2-7; v_call: TRBV6-5; clone_size: -; cdr3_aa: CASGRMGWRTYEQYF
j_call: TRBJ1-1; v_call: TRBV6-2/TRBV6-3; clone_size: many; cdr3_aa: CASSYTGNTEAFF
j_call: TRBJ2-3; v_call: TRBV20-1; clone_size: -; cdr3_aa: CSARGGGRGDTQYF
j_call: TRBJ2-2; v_call: TRBV6-2/TRBV6-3; clone_size: -; cdr3_aa: CASTPRPDGELFF
j_call: -; v_call: TRBV10-3; clone_size: -; cdr3_aa: CAISRDGYEQYF
j_call: TRBJ1-1; v_call: TRBV5-1; clone_size: -; cdr3_aa: CASSLATGGMNTEAFF
j_call: TRBJ2-7; v_call: TRBV20-1; clone_size: -; cdr3_aa: CSATVQEYYEQYF
j_call: TRBJ2-1; v_call: TRBV29-1; clone_size: -; cdr3_aa: CSVVVVWEQFF
j_call: TRBJ2-3; v_call: TRBV4-2; clone_size: few; cdr3_aa: CASSPTRAASGSTDTQYF
j_call: TRBJ2-7; v_call: TRBV5-6; clone_size: few; cdr3_aa: CASSGLKGPTYEQYF
j_call: TRBJ1-1; v_call: TRBV12-5; clone_size: -; cdr3_aa: CASGPQTGLNTEAFF
j_call: TRBJ1-6; v_call: TRBV9; clone_size: -; cdr3_aa: CASSARGDNSPLHF
j_call: TRBJ1-5; v_call: TRBV4-1; clone_size: -; cdr3_aa: CASSQDLQGGGSNQPQHF
j_call: TRBJ2-2; v_call: TRBV20-1; clone_size: -; cdr3_aa: CSAGPRGRVTGELFF
j_call: TRBJ2-7; v_call: TRBV5-6; clone_size: few; cdr3_aa: CASSLFQGIPVDEQYF
j_call: TRBJ2-5; v_call: TRBV7-6; clone_size: -; cdr3_aa: CASSPTRIGETQYF
j_call: TRBJ1-5; v_call: TRBV10-2; clone_size: -; cdr3_aa: CASGRDKDQPQHF
j_call: TRBJ2-7; v_call: TRBV12-3/TRBV12-4; clone_size: -; cdr3_aa: CASSSYSGSRPYEQYF
j_call: TRBJ1-2; v_call: TRBV20-1; clone_size: few; cdr3_aa: CSARPEGYGYTF
j_call: TRBJ2-7; v_call: TRBV3-1; clone_size: many; cdr3_aa: CASSQVADSSYEQYF
j_call: TRBJ2-5; v_call: TRBV25-1; clone_size: -; cdr3_aa: CASSDLEQETQYF
j_call: TRBJ2-3; v_call: TRBV12-5; clone_size: -; cdr3_aa: CASGVPKGLAGVDTQYF
j_call: TRBJ2-1; v_call: TRBV7-2; clone_size: -; cdr3_aa: CASSLVTTNEQFF
j_call: TRBJ1-5; v_call: TRBV6-2/TRBV6-3; clone_size: -; cdr3_aa: CASTPGRGQGGNQPQHF
j_call: TRBJ2-2; v_call: TRBV12-3/TRBV12-4; clone_size: -; cdr3_aa: CASTLGLNTGELFF
j_call: TRBJ2-3; v_call: TRBV12-3/TRBV12-4; clone_size: -; cdr3_aa: CASKRTGGVDTQYF
j_call: TRBJ2-7; v_call: TRBV5-6; clone_size: -; cdr3_aa: CASSFNFDYEQYF
j_call: TRBJ2-7; v_call: TRBV20-1; clone_size: -; cdr3_aa: CSARGAGGVIEQYF
j_call: TRBJ2-1; v_call: TRBV6-5; clone_size: -; cdr3_aa: CASRPYATQHEQFF
j_call: TRBJ2-7; v_call: TRBV12-3/TRBV12-4; clone_size: -; cdr3_aa: CASSYGTVYEQYF
j_call: TRBJ2-2; v_call: TRBV30; clone_size: -; cdr3_aa: CAWVERGDTGELFF
j_call: TRBJ2-1; v_call: TRBV25-1; clone_size: -; cdr3_aa: CASSADGTLEYNEQFF
j_call: -; v_call: TRBV2; clone_size: few; cdr3_aa: CASSEVNYEQYF
j_call: TRBJ1-2; v_call: TRBV15; clone_size: many; cdr3_aa: CATSREQGGYTF
j_call: TRBJ2-3; v_call: TRBV3-1; clone_size: -; cdr3_aa: CASSQEGVLRRGDTQYF
j_call: TRBJ2-7; v_call: TRBV3-1; clone_size: many; cdr3_aa: CASSAPATRGEQYF